One and the same sample provided the 25 T cell receptor beta chains below, sequenced in a study of blood T cell repertoires in COVID-19. Assay: immunoSEQ multiplex PCR; the TCRdb copy retains only in-frame clones and omits some. Here the sample spans some 250,000 clones, approximately 90% being singletons. The specimen sequenced was peripheral blood. The receptors come from a man aged 55 to 69 who had recovered from COVID-19.

The chain couples TRBV18 to TRBJ2-2; no firm D call. Per germline, CDR1 KGHSH and CDR2 LQKENI. The CDR3 is made up of 14 amino acids. V lost 2 bases, J lost 4 bases, and 8 bases lay in between. The CDR3 DNA reads as TGTGCCAGCTCACCAGAGGATTCCACCGGGGAGCTGTTTTTT. Its protein is CASSPEDSTGELFF.

The V and J genes are TRBV2 and TRBJ2-1; 8 bases line up with TRBD2. The CDR3 consists of 14 residues. Germline CDR1 is SNHLY and CDR2 is FYNNEI. The J segment lost 6 bases and the V segment lost 6 bases, leaving 7 bases of the junction unmatched. The CDR3 spells CASRLAEDSNEQFF. The CDR3 region has the DNA TGTGCCAGCAGACTAGCGGAGGACTCCAATGAGCAGTTCTTC.

CDR3 sequence (DNA): TGTGCCAGCTCACCGTCGGGGGTAGGTCAGCCCCAGCATTTT. This encodes CASSPSGVGQPQHF. The chain uses TRBV18 and TRBJ1-5, with D maybe TRBD1 (5 bases). The CDR3 is 14 amino acids. In germline, CDR1 is KGHSH, CDR2 LQKENI. Trimming cost V 3 bases and J 6 bases, with 12 bases left between them.

The chain uses TRBV4-2 and TRBJ1-1; 11 nucleotides match TRBD1. In germline, CDR1 is LGHNA, CDR2 YNFKEQ. The trim removed 1 base at V and 5 bases at J, leaving 3 bases unmatched. This CDR3 is 15 amino acids long. CDR3 sequence (DNA): TGTGCCAGCAGCCAAGTAGGGACAGGGGGTACTGAAGCTTTCTTT. It yields the protein CASSQVGTGGTEAFF.

The V call is TRBV2, the J call TRBJ1-4; D might be TRBD1 (5 bases). Trimming shortened V by 3 bases and J by 8 bases, and 13 bases separated the two germline ends. CDR3 length: 14 amino acids. Germline values: CDR1 SNHLY, CDR2 FYNNEI. The CDR3 DNA follows: TGTGCCAGCAGTGAGCCTCTTGGGGGGGAAAAACTGTTTTTT. Translating it yields CASSEPLGGEKLFF.

V is TRBV7-9 and J is TRBJ2-7; D may be TRBD1 (5 bases). The germline CDR1 and CDR2 sequences are SEHNR and FQNEAQ (reference sequence). V dropped 2 bases and J dropped 4 bases, with 12 bases sitting between them. This CDR3 is built from 14 residues. DNA of the CDR3: TGTGCCAGCAGCTTAAAGGGGTCTACTTACGAGCAGTACTTC. Translating it yields CASSLKGSTYEQYF.

In this sample, this clone turned up a few times. V usage is TRBV7-9 and J usage is TRBJ2-2; D is uncertain. Trimming removed 1 base at V and 4 bases at J, with 7 bases between. The length of the CDR3 is 14 residues. CDR1 SEHNR and CDR2 FQNEAQ come from the germline V gene (reference sequence). The CDR3 DNA is TGTGCCAGCAGCTTAGACACCACCACCGGGGAGCTGTTTTTT. It specifies CASSLDTTTGELFF.

This clone was seen once. The CDR3 DNA reads as TGTGCCAGCAGCACAACGCCGGGACTCTCGATCGAGGAGACCCAGTACTTC. Translating it yields CASSTTPGLSIEETQYF. The chain uses TRBV7-9 and TRBJ2-5; possibly TRBD2 for D (6 bases). The germline V gene encodes CDR1 SEHNR and CDR2 FQNEAQ (reference sequence). The CDR3 totals 17 residues. Trimming removed 5 bases at V and 5 bases at J, with 24 bases between.

The chain carries TRBV6-1 and TRBJ1-4; 10 nucleotides line up with TRBD1. The CDR3 spans 16 residues. The ends lost 4 bases at V and 2 bases at J; junction bases unmatched: 4. Germline V gene sequence: CDR1 MNHNS, CDR2 SASEGT. The CDR3 DNA reads as TGTGCCAGCAGTGGGCCGGGACAGGGGACTAATGAAAAACTGTTTTTT. It is translated as CASSGPGQGTNEKLFF.

The gene calls are TRBV19 and TRBJ1-5; D remains unclear. Germline assignment: CDR1 LNHDA and CDR2 SQIVND (reference sequence). This CDR3 has 13 amino acids. The ends were cut back, 10 bases at V and 0 bases at J, with 10 bases in the middle. The CDR3 is CATSGSSNQPQHF. As DNA, the CDR3 is TGTGCCACCTCGGGGAGTAGCAATCAGCCCCAGCATTTT.

The rearrangement uses TRBV7-8 and TRBJ2-7; 7 positions match TRBD1. Per the germline V gene, CDR1 is SGHVS and CDR2 is FQNEAQ. V lost 4 bases and J lost 3; bases outside the gene matches: 9. This CDR3 is 15 amino acids long. CDR3 nucleotide sequence: TGTGCCAGCAGCTCCCGGGACAGAGCCTACTACGAGCAGTACTTC. It yields the protein CASSSRDRAYYEQYF. The full variable domain, its missing parts supplied by reference TRBV7-8 and TRBJ2-7, is GAGVSQSPRYKVAKRGQDVALRCDPISGHVSLFWYQQALGQGPEFLTYFQNEAQLDKSGLPSDRFFAERPEGSVSTLKIQRTQQEDSAVYLCASSSRDRAYYEQYFGPGTRLTVT.

The chain is built from TRBV14 and TRBJ2-7, with TRBD2 matching 8 bases. CDR3 length: 15 amino acids. Trimming at V came to 5 bases and at J to 5 bases, leaving 11 bases not matched to a gene. The germline CDR1 and CDR2 sequences are SGHDN and FVKESK. CDR3 amino acids: CASSIRPGLVDEQYF. For the CDR3, the DNA is TGTGCCAGCAGCATCAGACCGGGACTAGTTGACGAGCAGTACTTC.

The chain recombines TRBV6-5 with TRBJ2-7; TRBD1 matches at 8 bases. V shed 6 bases, J shed 5 bases, and the junction held 9 bases outside the gene matches. The CDR3 runs to 14 residues. CDR1 and CDR2 (germline): MNHEY, SVGAGI. CDR3: CASRNFGTGNEQYF. CDR3 coding DNA: TGTGCCAGCAGAAATTTCGGGACAGGAAACGAGCAGTACTTC.

The J gene is TRBJ2-6, the V gene TRBV3-1 (or the pseudogene TRBV3-2), with TRBD1 as a possible D gene (6 bases). The ends were cut back, 3 bases at V and 1 base at J, with 10 bases in the middle. This CDR3 contains 16 residues. Germline V gene sequence: CDR1 LGHDT, CDR2 YNNKEL (reference sequence). The CDR3 loop reads CASSHPTGSGANVLTF. The CDR3 coding sequence is TGTGCCAGCAGCCATCCCACAGGGTCTGGGGCCAACGTCCTGACTTTC.

The sample holds a few counts of this clone. This chain links TRBV6-6 with TRBJ2-7; 7 nucleotides align to TRBD1. The V gene end was trimmed by 1 base and the J gene end by 6 bases; junction bases not matched to a gene: 3. Germline assignment: CDR1 MNHNY and CDR2 SVGAGI (reference sequence). This CDR3 has 13 amino acids. CDR3 sequence (DNA): TGTGCCAGCAGTTACTTCGACAGGGTCGAGCAGTACTTC. This codes for CASSYFDRVEQYF.

The J gene is TRBJ1-2, the V gene TRBV18, with a possible D match to TRBD1 (5 bases). V shed 1 base and J shed 2 bases, with 11 bases lying between them. The CDR3 has 15 amino acids. Per germline, CDR1 KGHSH and CDR2 LQKENI. The CDR3 coding sequence is TGTGCCAGCTCACCACAGGACACTGGAAACTATGGCTACACCTTC. Translating it yields CASSPQDTGNYGYTF.

The chain couples TRBV10-3 to TRBJ2-1; 8 nucleotides match TRBD2. The length of the CDR3 is 15 residues. The germline CDR1 and CDR2 sequences are ENHRY and SYGVKD. Unmatched junction bases numbered 5, after V lost 2 bases and J lost 5 bases. CDR3 nucleotides: TGTGCCATCAGTGAGAGAGCGGGGGTTGACAATGAGCAGTTCTTC. It is translated as CAISERAGVDNEQFF.

V is TRBV10-3 and J is TRBJ2-7; no reliable D call. This CDR3 comprises 16 residues. CDR1 and CDR2 from the germline V gene are ENHRY and SYGVKD. V gave up 0 bases and J gave up 0 bases, with 12 bases separating them. The chain's CDR3 is CAISESKRVVSYEQYF. CDR3 bases: TGTGCCATCAGTGAGTCGAAACGAGTAGTCTCCTACGAGCAGTACTTC.

CDR3: CASSLTSGYEQYF. The CDR3 region has the DNA TGTGCCAGCAGTTTGACTAGCGGGTACGAGCAGTACTTC. The J gene is TRBJ2-7, the V gene TRBV27; TRBD2 matches 10 bases. Germline trimming cut 3 bases from V and 4 bases from J; bases unmatched to any gene: 0. Germline loops: CDR1 MNHEY, CDR2 SMNVEV (reference sequence). CDR3 length: 13 residues.

The gene calls are TRBV2 and TRBJ2-7; 7 positions match TRBD1. CDR3 size: 14 residues. The V segment lost 10 bases and the J segment 2 bases; nucleotides outside the gene matches: 11. CDR1 SNHLY and CDR2 FYNNEI come from the germline V gene. CDR3 amino acids: CANQRTGRTYEQYF. CDR3 sequence (DNA): TGTGCCAACCAACGGACAGGCAGAACCTACGAGCAGTACTTC.

This chain joins TRBV7-8 and TRBJ1-4; D is undetermined. The V gene's germline CDR1 is SGHVS and CDR2 FQNEAQ. This CDR3 spans 16 amino acids. V was clipped by 1 base and J by 2 bases, with 11 bases between them. The CDR3 region is CASSLVSGGTNEKLFF. The DNA for the CDR3 is TGTGCCAGCAGCTTAGTTTCGGGTGGGACTAATGAAAAACTGTTTTTT.

This chain links TRBV7-8 with TRBJ1-2; 8 positions agree with TRBD1. CDR3 length: 15 residues. The J segment lost 7 bases and the V segment lost 5 bases, leaving 12 bases of the junction unmatched. The V gene's germline CDR1 is SGHVS and CDR2 FQNEAQ. CDR3 sequence reads: CASSRDNRGYIGYTF. The CDR3 DNA is TGTGCCAGCAGCCGAGACAACAGGGGGTATATTGGCTACACCTTC.

This chain uses TRBV6-6 with TRBJ2-3, with D possibly being TRBD2 (5 bases). The CDR3 extends over 13 amino acids. Germline CDR1 is MNHNY and CDR2 is SVGAGI (reference sequence). Trimming cost V 5 bases and J 6 bases, with 12 bases left between them. The CDR3 region has the DNA TGTGCCAGCAGTCGATCCTCGGGGGATACGCAGTATTTT. Its protein product is CASSRSSGDTQYF.

V and J are TRBV24-1 and TRBJ2-3, with 8 bases fitting TRBD2. The CDR3 is 15 residues long. Germline V gene data show CDR1 as KGHDR and CDR2 as SFDVKD. Unmatched junction bases numbered 5, after V lost 4 bases and J lost 3 bases. The CDR3 nucleotides read TGTGCCACCAGTGAAACAGGCGGGGGGACAGATACGCAGTATTTT. It translates to CATSETGGGTDTQYF.

V gene TRBV2 combines with J gene TRBJ1-5, with 10 nucleotides matching TRBD1. The V gene's germline CDR1 is SNHLY and CDR2 FYNNEI. This CDR3 is 15 amino acids long. Trimming took 6 bases from V and 4 from J; bases not matched to a gene: 6. The CDR3 reads CASSGQGVPNQPQHF. The CDR3 DNA sequence: TGTGCCAGCAGCGGACAGGGGGTACCAAATCAGCCCCAGCATTTT.